This T cell receptor beta chain was captured in a study of graft-versus-host responses after intestinal transplantation. Whole-study context: Multivisceral, liver-intestinal, or isolated intestinal grafts were transplanted into recipients.

This clone was found a few times. Profiling relied on immunoSEQ multiplex PCR, and the TCRdb table lists in-frame clones only, not all of them. The sample yields just over 9,000 clones, roughly a third seen once. There are 15 residues in the CDR3. V dropped 2 bases and J dropped 14; count of bases not matched to a gene: 12. Germline values: CDR1 LGHNA, CDR2 YSLEER. The authors seeded some 200,000 CFSE-labeled responder cells together with some 200,000 irradiated stimulator cells tagged with violet dye. The responders that had proliferated, CFSE-low CD3+CD4+ and CD3+CD8+ cells, were sorted after the reaction.

This sample comprised alloreactive CD8+ T cells from a mixed lymphocyte reaction culture, obtained before transplantation. Subset defined: CFSE-low proliferating T cells sorted from roughly six-day pre-transplant mixed lymphocyte reaction (GvH or HvG direction). This receptor was obtained from a human patient who was an organ donor for intestinal transplantation. This chain uses TRBV4-3 with TRBJ2-4; 10 nucleotides line up with TRBD2. The CDR3 DNA reads TGCGCCAGCAGCCAAAAAAAAACCCCGGGACTAGCGAAGTACTTC. This sequence encodes CASSQKKTPGLAKYF.